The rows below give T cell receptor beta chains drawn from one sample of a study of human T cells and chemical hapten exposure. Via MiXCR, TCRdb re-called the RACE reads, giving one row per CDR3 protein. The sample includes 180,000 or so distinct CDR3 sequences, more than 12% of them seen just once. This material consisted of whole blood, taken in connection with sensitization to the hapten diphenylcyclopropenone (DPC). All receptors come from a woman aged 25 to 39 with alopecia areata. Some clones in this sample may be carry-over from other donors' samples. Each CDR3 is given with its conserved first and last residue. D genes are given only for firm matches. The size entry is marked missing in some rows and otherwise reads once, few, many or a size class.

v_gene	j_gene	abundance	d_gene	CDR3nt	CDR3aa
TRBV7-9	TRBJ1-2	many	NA	TGTGCCAGCAGCTTAGCGGGGACAAGAGCTAACTATGGCTACACCTTC	CASSLAGTRANYGYTF
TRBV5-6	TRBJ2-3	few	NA	TGTGCCAGCAGCTTGGCTTTTAGGGAGATGGGAAGAGATACGCAGTATTTT	CASSLAFREMGRDTQYF
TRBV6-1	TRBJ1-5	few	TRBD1	TGTGCCACCAGTGACGGACAGGGTGAAGTAAATCAGCCCCAGCATTTT	CATSDGQGEVNQPQHF
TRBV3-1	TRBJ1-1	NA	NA	TGTGCCAGCAGCCAAGTAGGCGGGACCACTGAAGCTTTCTTT	CASSQVGGTTEAFF
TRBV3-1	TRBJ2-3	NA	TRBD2	TGTGCCAGCAGCACCCGGACTAGCGGGAGATTTCCAGATACGCAGTATTTT	CASSTRTSGRFPDTQYF
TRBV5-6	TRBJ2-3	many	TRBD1	TGTGCCAGCAGCCGAGACAGGGGCACAGATACGCAGTATTTT	CASSRDRGTDTQYF
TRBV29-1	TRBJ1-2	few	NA	TGCAGCGTTGTAAAAATGGACTATGGCTACACCTTC	CSVVKMDYGYTF
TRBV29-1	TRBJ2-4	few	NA	TGCAGCGTTGACGTGCGTGGAGTTGTGAACATTCAGTACTTC	CSVDVRGVVNIQYF
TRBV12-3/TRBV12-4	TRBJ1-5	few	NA	TGTGCCAGCAGTTCGCGGAATCAGCCCCAGCATTTT	CASSSRNQPQHF
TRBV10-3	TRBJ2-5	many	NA	TGTGCCATCAGTGAGAAAGAGACCCAGTACTTC	CAISEKETQYF
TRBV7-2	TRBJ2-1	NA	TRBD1	TGTGCCAGCAGCTTAGGCGGGGACAGGGAGCAGTTCTTC	CASSLGGDREQFF
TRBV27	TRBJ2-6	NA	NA	TGTGCCAGTTGTGAGTCCCTCTTTGGGGCCAACGTCCTGACTTTC	CASCESLFGANVLTF
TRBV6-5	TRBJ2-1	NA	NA	TGTGCCAGCAGTTACTCGTTGGTAAGCTCCTACAATGAGCAGTTCTTC	CASSYSLVSSYNEQFF